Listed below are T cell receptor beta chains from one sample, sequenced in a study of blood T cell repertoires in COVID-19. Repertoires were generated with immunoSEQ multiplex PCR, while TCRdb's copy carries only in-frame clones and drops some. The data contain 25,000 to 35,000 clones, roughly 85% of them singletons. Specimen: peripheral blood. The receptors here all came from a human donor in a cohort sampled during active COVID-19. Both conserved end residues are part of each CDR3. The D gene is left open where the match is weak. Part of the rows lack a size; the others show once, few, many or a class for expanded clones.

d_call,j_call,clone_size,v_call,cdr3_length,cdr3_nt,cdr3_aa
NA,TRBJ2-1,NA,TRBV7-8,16,TGTGCCAGCAGCGAGGGGCAGGGGTCCTCCTACAATGAGCAGTTCTTC,CASSEGQGSSYNEQFF
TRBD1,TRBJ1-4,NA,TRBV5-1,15,TGCGCCAGCCGCCGGGAGACAGGGTCTAATGAAAAACTGTTTTTT,CASRRETGSNEKLFF
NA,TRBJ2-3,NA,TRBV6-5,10,TGTGCCAGCACATCTGGGAGGCAGTATTTT,CASTSGRQYF
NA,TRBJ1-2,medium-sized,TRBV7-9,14,TGTGCCAGCAGCTTAACCGGACGGGGCTATGGCTACACCTTC,CASSLTGRGYGYTF
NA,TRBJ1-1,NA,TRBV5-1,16,TGCGCCAGCAGCTTGGACCCAGACTTCCGAGGCGCTGAAGCTTTCTTT,CASSLDPDFRGAEAFF
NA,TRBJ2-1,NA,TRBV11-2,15,TGTGCCAGCAGCTTAGAGGCTTCGGGTTACAATGAGCAGTTCTTC,CASSLEASGYNEQFF
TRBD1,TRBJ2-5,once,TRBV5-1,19,TGCGCCAGCAGCTTTCGCCATCCGCGGACAGGGCTTCGGGAGGAGACCCAGTACTTC,CASSFRHPRTGLREETQYF
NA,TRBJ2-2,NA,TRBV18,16,TGTGCCAGCTCACCAGATTTTCAGATGAACACCGGGGAGCTGTTTTTT,CASSPDFQMNTGELFF
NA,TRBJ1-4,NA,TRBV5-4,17,TGTGCCAGCAGCTTCGGGACACCTCCCCCGGGGAGTGAAAAACTGTTTTTT,CASSFGTPPPGSEKLFF
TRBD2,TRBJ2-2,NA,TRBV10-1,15,TGCGCCAGCAGTTACGGGACTAGCGGTACCGGGGAGCTGTTTTTT,CASSYGTSGTGELFF
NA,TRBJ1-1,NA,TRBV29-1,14,TGCAGCGTTGGACTCCCCAGAATGATCACTGAAGCTTTCTTT,CSVGLPRMITEAFF
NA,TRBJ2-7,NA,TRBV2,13,TGTGCCAGCAGTCGACAGGATTTCTACGAGCAGTACTTC,CASSRQDFYEQYF
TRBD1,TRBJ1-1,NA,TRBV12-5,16,TGTGCTAGTGGCCACAGCCTGGACAGGTTGGTTACTGAAGCTTTCTTT,CASGHSLDRLVTEAFF
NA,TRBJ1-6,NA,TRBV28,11,TGTGCCAGCACTGAGAATTCACCCCTCCACTTT,CASTENSPLHF
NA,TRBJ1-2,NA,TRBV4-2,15,TGTGCCAGCAGCCAACTCCTCAACGCGGACTATGGCTACACCTTC,CASSQLLNADYGYTF
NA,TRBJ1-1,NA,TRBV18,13,TGTGCCAGCTCGCCCGTACGGGACACTGAAGCTTTCTTT,CASSPVRDTEAFF
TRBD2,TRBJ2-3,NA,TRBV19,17,TGTGCCAGTAGTACCCTTCTAGCGGGGGGGCCTGGAGATACGCAGTATTTT,CASSTLLAGGPGDTQYF
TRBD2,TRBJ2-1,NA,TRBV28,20,TGTGCCAGCAGTTTACGGGCCGGACTAGCGGGAGGGTCCTCCTACAATGAGCAGTTCTTC,CASSLRAGLAGGSSYNEQFF
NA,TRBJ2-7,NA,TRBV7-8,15,TGTGCCAGCAGCTTAGTGCCGGGAACTGTCTACGAGCAGTACTTC,CASSLVPGTVYEQYF
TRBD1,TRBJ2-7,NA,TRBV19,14,TGTGCCAGTAGTATTGGGCAGGGGGCGTACGAGCAGTACTTC,CASSIGQGAYEQYF
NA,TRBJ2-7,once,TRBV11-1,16,TGTGCCAGCAGCTTACTGCCAGGGCTTAGCTCCTACGAGCAGTACTTC,CASSLLPGLSSYEQYF
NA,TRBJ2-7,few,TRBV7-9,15,TGTGCCAGCAGCACCGGACAGCGTAATTACTACGAGCAGTACTTC,CASSTGQRNYYEQYF
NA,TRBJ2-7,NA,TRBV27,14,TGTGCCAGCAGTTTATCTACAGGAGGGAACGAGCAGTACTTC,CASSLSTGGNEQYF
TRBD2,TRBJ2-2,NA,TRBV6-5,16,TGTGCCAGCAGTTACTCGACTAGCGGGGGGGCCGGGGAGCTGTTTTTT,CASSYSTSGGAGELFF
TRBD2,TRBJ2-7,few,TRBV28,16,TGTGCCAGCAGTTTCCCCGGGACTAGCGTCTCCTACGAGCAGTACTTC,CASSFPGTSVSYEQYF
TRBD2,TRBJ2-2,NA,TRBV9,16,TGTGCCAGCAGCTCCCAGCGGGGGTCCGGAGCCGGGGAGCTGTTTTTT,CASSSQRGSGAGELFF
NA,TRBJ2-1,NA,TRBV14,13,TGTGCCAGCAGCCAGCCGGACAGCAATGAGCAGTTCTTC,CASSQPDSNEQFF
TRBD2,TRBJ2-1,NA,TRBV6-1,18,TGTGCCAGCAGTGTACGACTAGCGGGAGGCGGGATGAACAATGAGCAGTTCTTC,CASSVRLAGGGMNNEQFF
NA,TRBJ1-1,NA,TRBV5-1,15,TGCGCCAGCAGCTTAGACAGAGCCTTAGGGACTGAAGCTTTCTTT,CASSLDRALGTEAFF
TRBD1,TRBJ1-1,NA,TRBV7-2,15,TGTGCCAGCAGCCCCTGGACAGGGAGTGACACTGAAGCTTTCTTT,CASSPWTGSDTEAFF
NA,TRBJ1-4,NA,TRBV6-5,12,TGTGCCAGCGGCGGCGATAATGAAAAACTGTTTTTT,CASGGDNEKLFF
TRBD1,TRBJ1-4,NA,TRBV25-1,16,TGTGCCAGCAGAGGGGCCAACAGGGGATATAATGAAAAACTGTTTTTT,CASRGANRGYNEKLFF
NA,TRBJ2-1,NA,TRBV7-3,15,TGTGCCAGCAGCTTAACACTAGACTCCTACAATGAGCAGTTCTTC,CASSLTLDSYNEQFF
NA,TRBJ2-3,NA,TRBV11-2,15,TGTGCCAGCAGCTTAGCAGGGGGGAGCACAGATACGCAGTATTTT,CASSLAGGSTDTQYF
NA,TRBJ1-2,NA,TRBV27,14,TGTGCCAGCAGTTTTGGCAGACTAGACTATGGCTACACCTTC,CASSFGRLDYGYTF
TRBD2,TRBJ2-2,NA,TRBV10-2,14,TGCGCCAGCAGGTCGATAGCGGGATTCCGGGAGCTGTTTTTT,CASRSIAGFRELFF
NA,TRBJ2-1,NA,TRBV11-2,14,TGTGCCAGCAGCTTAGGTGGCACCTACAATGAGCAGTTCTTC,CASSLGGTYNEQFF
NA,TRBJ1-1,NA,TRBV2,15,TGTGCCAGCCCCCAAGGAGGCAGGGGCGAGGCTGAAGCTTTCTTT,CASPQGGRGEAEAFF
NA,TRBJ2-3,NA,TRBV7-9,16,TGTGCCAGCAGCCAGGACTTAGGATCGGGCACAGATACGCAGTATTTT,CASSQDLGSGTDTQYF
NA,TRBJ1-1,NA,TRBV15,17,TGTGCCACCAGCAGAGGGAGAAACAGGGCTTTGAACACTGAAGCTTTCTTT,CATSRGRNRALNTEAFF
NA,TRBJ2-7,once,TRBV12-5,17,TGTGCTAGTGGTTTGGATTCGGACCGGGGTCACCCCTACGAGCAGTACTTC,CASGLDSDRGHPYEQYF
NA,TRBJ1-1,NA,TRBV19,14,TGTGCCAGTAGTATAACTACCCCGAACACTGAAGCTTTCTTT,CASSITTPNTEAFF
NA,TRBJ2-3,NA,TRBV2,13,TGTGCCAGCAGTGACGACTTCACAGATACGCAGTATTTT,CASSDDFTDTQYF
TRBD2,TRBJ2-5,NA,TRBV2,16,TGTGCCAGCAGTGAAGCGCGTTGGACTAGCCAAGAGACCCAGTACTTC,CASSEARWTSQETQYF
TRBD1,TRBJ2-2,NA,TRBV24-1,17,TGTGCCACCAGTGATTTGCCGATGGACAGGGCGGGCGGGGAGCTGTTTTTT,CATSDLPMDRAGGELFF
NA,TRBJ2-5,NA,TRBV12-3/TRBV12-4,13,TGTGCCAGCAGACTACAGGGCGTGGAGACCCAGTACTTC,CASRLQGVETQYF
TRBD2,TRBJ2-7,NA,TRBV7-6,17,TGTGCCAGCAGCTTAGTCTCTGCGGGAGAAACCCACTACGAGCAGTACTTC,CASSLVSAGETHYEQYF
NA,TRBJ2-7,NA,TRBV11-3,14,TGTGCCAGCAGCTTAGGGGCGAGCTCCTACGAGCAGTACTTC,CASSLGASSYEQYF
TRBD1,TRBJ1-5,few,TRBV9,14,TGTGCCAGCAGCCCCGGACAGGGGAATCAGCCCCAGCATTTT,CASSPGQGNQPQHF
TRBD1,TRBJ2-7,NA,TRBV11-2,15,TGTGCCAGCAGCTACACCGGGACAGGGTTCTACGAGCAGTACTTC,CASSYTGTGFYEQYF
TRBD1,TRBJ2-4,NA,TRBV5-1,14,TGCGCCAGCAGCTCAGCCGGGACAGGGAACATTCAGTACTTC,CASSSAGTGNIQYF
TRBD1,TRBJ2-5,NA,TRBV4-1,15,TGCGCCAGCAGCCAGACAGGGATATTTGGAGAGACCCAGTACTTC,CASSQTGIFGETQYF
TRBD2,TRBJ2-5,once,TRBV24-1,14,TGTGCCACCAGTCGGGGGGACTACCAAGAGACCCAGTACTTC,CATSRGDYQETQYF
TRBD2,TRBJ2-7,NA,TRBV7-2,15,TGTGCCAGCAGCTTAGCAGCTAGCGGGAGATACGAGCAGTACTTC,CASSLAASGRYEQYF
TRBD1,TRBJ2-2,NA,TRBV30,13,TGTGCACGGACAGGGGCGGGGACCGGGGAGCTGTTTTTT,CARTGAGTGELFF
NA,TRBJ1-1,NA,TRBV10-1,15,TGCGCCAGCAGTGAGTCGAGCCTCGGGACAATCGAAGCTTTCTTT,CASSESSLGTIEAFF
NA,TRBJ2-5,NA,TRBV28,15,TGTGCCAGCAGCTCGCCCAGGGGACCTCAAGAGACCCAGTACTTC,CASSSPRGPQETQYF
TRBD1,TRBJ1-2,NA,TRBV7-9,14,TGTGCCAGCAGCTACAGCGACAGGGAGGATGGCTACACCTTC,CASSYSDREDGYTF
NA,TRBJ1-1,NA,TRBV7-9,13,TGTGCCAGCAGCTTAGATGCGGACACTGAAGCTTTCTTT,CASSLDADTEAFF